Listed below are T cell receptor beta chains from one sample, sequenced in a study of T-cell reconstitution after alpha-beta-depleted transplantation in children. TCRdb reprocessed the PCR reads via MiXCR and lists one record per CDR3 protein. Here the sample spans about 690,000 distinct CDR3 sequences, 16% being singletons. The sequencing here drew on PBMCs from the stem cell graft donor, taken from the stem cell graft. These receptors originate from a human donor who donated a stem cell graft to a child with acute myeloid leukemia. CDR3s include the opening cysteine and the closing phenylalanine or tryptophan. The D gene is left open where the match is weak. Size values are once, few and many counts, or a class for expanded clones, and some rows have none.

D gene: NA; V gene: TRBV3-1; J gene: TRBJ2-5; clone size: NA; CDR3 protein: CAICSFRPSAGKGETQYF; CDR3 DNA: TGTGCCATCTGTTCCTTTCGTCCGAGTGCTGGGAAAGGAGAGACCCAGTACTTC
D gene: NA; V gene: TRBV12-3/TRBV12-4; J gene: TRBJ2-3; clone size: NA; CDR3 protein: CASSRGGTTQYF; CDR3 DNA: TGTGCCAGCAGTAGAGGGGGAACTACGCAGTATTTT
D gene: NA; V gene: TRBV4-3; J gene: TRBJ1-2; clone size: many; CDR3 protein: CASSQETGGANYGYTF; CDR3 DNA: TGCGCCAGCAGCCAAGAAACAGGAGGAGCTAACTATGGCTACACCTTC
D gene: TRBD1; V gene: TRBV12-3/TRBV12-4; J gene: TRBJ1-5; clone size: many; CDR3 protein: CASRYRGGQPQHF; CDR3 DNA: TGTGCCAGCAGATACAGGGGAGGTCAGCCCCAGCATTTT
D gene: NA; V gene: TRBV20-1; J gene: TRBJ1-3; clone size: many; CDR3 protein: CSARGQALHLNTIYF; CDR3 DNA: TGCAGTGCTAGAGGGCAGGCACTCCATCTAAACACCATATATTTT
D gene: NA; V gene: TRBV7-9; J gene: TRBJ1-1; clone size: few; CDR3 protein: CASIPSGLGGTEAFF; CDR3 DNA: TGTGCCAGCATCCCCTCCGGGTTAGGGGGGACTGAAGCTTTCTTT
D gene: NA; V gene: TRBV20-1; J gene: TRBJ1-1; clone size: many; CDR3 protein: CSARDGAGGTEAFF; CDR3 DNA: TGCAGTGCTAGAGATGGTGCGGGGGGCACTGAAGCTTTCTTT
D gene: NA; V gene: TRBV7-9; J gene: TRBJ1-1; clone size: few; CDR3 protein: CASRNHLAEAFF; CDR3 DNA: TGTGCCAGCAGGAATCACTTGGCTGAAGCTTTCTTT
D gene: NA; V gene: TRBV2; J gene: TRBJ1-2; clone size: NA; CDR3 protein: CASSALGGGEYGYTF; CDR3 DNA: TGTGCCAGCAGTGCCTTAGGGGGGGGGGAGTATGGCTACACCTTC
D gene: TRBD2; V gene: TRBV25-1; J gene: TRBJ2-3; clone size: NA; CDR3 protein: CASSEYSSGITDTQYF; CDR3 DNA: TGTGCCAGCAGTGAATATTCTAGCGGAATCACAGATACGCAGTATTTT
D gene: TRBD1; V gene: TRBV20-1; J gene: TRBJ2-2; clone size: few; CDR3 protein: CSARYRGTGELFF; CDR3 DNA: TGCAGTGCTAGATACAGGGGAACCGGGGAGCTGTTTTTT
D gene: TRBD1; V gene: TRBV12-3/TRBV12-4; J gene: TRBJ1-2; clone size: NA; CDR3 protein: CASRRQGAEYGYTF; CDR3 DNA: TGTGCCAGCAGGAGACAGGGCGCGGAGTATGGCTACACCTTC
D gene: NA; V gene: TRBV7-2; J gene: TRBJ2-3; clone size: NA; CDR3 protein: CASSQTGSATDTQYF; CDR3 DNA: TGTGCCAGCAGCCAGACGGGCAGTGCCACAGATACGCAGTATTTT
D gene: NA; V gene: TRBV6-2/TRBV6-3; J gene: TRBJ2-7; clone size: many; CDR3 protein: CASSMRRGDEQYF; CDR3 DNA: TGTGCCAGCAGTATGAGACGGGGCGACGAGCAGTACTTC
D gene: NA; V gene: TRBV7-2; J gene: TRBJ2-5; clone size: NA; CDR3 protein: CASSGGGADNRAKTQYF; CDR3 DNA: TGTGCCAGCAGTGGGGGTGGGGCCGACAATCGGGCGAAGACCCAGTACTTC
D gene: NA; V gene: TRBV12-3/TRBV12-4; J gene: TRBJ1-6; clone size: few; CDR3 protein: CASSLDRVASPLHF; CDR3 DNA: TGTGCCAGCAGTTTAGACAGGGTGGCTTCACCCCTCCACTTT
D gene: NA; V gene: TRBV10-3; J gene: TRBJ2-1; clone size: few; CDR3 protein: CATVMEQENEQFF; CDR3 DNA: TGTGCCACCGTGATGGAACAGGAAAATGAGCAGTTCTTC
D gene: TRBD2; V gene: TRBV9; J gene: TRBJ2-1; clone size: NA; CDR3 protein: CASTTSGAYNEQFF; CDR3 DNA: TGTGCCAGCACGACTAGCGGGGCATACAATGAGCAGTTCTTC
D gene: TRBD2; V gene: TRBV7-2; J gene: TRBJ2-1; clone size: many; CDR3 protein: CASSGGEIEQFF; CDR3 DNA: TGTGCCAGCAGCGGGGGGGAAATTGAGCAGTTCTTC
D gene: TRBD1; V gene: TRBV20-1; J gene: TRBJ1-2; clone size: NA; CDR3 protein: CWALRDGTGGRYYGYTF; CDR3 DNA: TGCTGGGCTCTTAGGGACGGCACAGGGGGTCGGTACTATGGCTACACCTTC
D gene: NA; V gene: TRBV7-2; J gene: TRBJ1-1; clone size: NA; CDR3 protein: CASRYDLGVVPDEAFF; CDR3 DNA: TGTGCCAGCAGGTACGACCTGGGAGTGGTACCTGATGAAGCTTTCTTT
D gene: NA; V gene: TRBV7-2; J gene: TRBJ2-5; clone size: NA; CDR3 protein: CASSITYNQETQYF; CDR3 DNA: TGTGCCAGCAGCATCACCTACAACCAAGAGACCCAGTACTTC
D gene: NA; V gene: TRBV12-3/TRBV12-4; J gene: TRBJ1-1; clone size: few; CDR3 protein: CASTFPRTEAFF; CDR3 DNA: TGTGCCAGCACCTTTCCTCGGACAGAAGCTTTCTTT
D gene: TRBD1; V gene: TRBV5-6; J gene: TRBJ1-6; clone size: NA; CDR3 protein: CASSSRDRGSYNSPLHF; CDR3 DNA: TGTGCCAGCAGCTCGCGGGACAGGGGATCCTATAATTCACCCCTCCACTTT
D gene: NA; V gene: TRBV4-3; J gene: TRBJ1-3; clone size: many; CDR3 protein: CASSQGTPSGNTIYF; CDR3 DNA: TGCGCCAGCAGCCAAGGAACACCATCTGGAAACACCATATATTTT
D gene: NA; V gene: TRBV7-9; J gene: TRBJ1-5; clone size: few; CDR3 protein: CASSLEGPGNQPQHF; CDR3 DNA: TGTGCCAGCAGCTTAGAGGGACCGGGCAATCAGCCCCAGCATTTT
D gene: NA; V gene: TRBV20-1; J gene: TRBJ1-1; clone size: many; CDR3 protein: CSARESGRNMNTEAFF; CDR3 DNA: TGCAGTGCTAGAGAGTCGGGTAGAAATATGAACACTGAAGCTTTCTTT